One sample yielded the 7 T cell receptor beta chains listed below, sequenced in a study of tissue T cells after allogeneic stem cell transplantation. Profiling relied on immunoSEQ multiplex PCR, and the TCRdb table lists in-frame clones only, not all of them. This sample carries a few thousand clones, about three fifths of them seen once, and the ten largest clones take less than 3.5%. Material for sequencing was gut tissue. All receptors come from a female BALB/c mouse in good health. The strain's MHC haplotype is H2-d.

For this clone: All gene names here are mouse names. The read is 1 residue too short to cover the CDR3 end, so that end is filled in from the germline J gene. The V call is TRBV31, the J call TRBJ2-5, with 8 bases identical to TRBD2. From germline, CDR1 is GKSSPN and CDR2 SITVG. CDR3 size: 13 residues. Losses at the gene ends were 0 bases for V and 7 bases for J; bases not matched to a gene: 3. The CDR3 sequence is CAWSLHWGNTQYF. CDR3 DNA, as far as it was read: TGTGCCTGGAGTCTCCACTGGGGGAACACCCAGTAC.

This clone has only a few counts. The listed genes are named as in mouse. The observed sequence ends 1 residue before the CDR3 terminus, with the missing tail filled in from the germline J gene. This chain uses TRBV1 with TRBJ2-7; either TRBD1 or TRBD2 may fit D (5 bases each). CDR3 size: 15 residues. CDR1 is NSQYPW and CDR2 is LRSPGD in the germline V gene (reference sequence). Trimming left V 3 bases short and J 0 bases short, with 12 bases between. The CDR3 DNA, read in part, is TGCACCTGCAGTGCCAAAGGGGCGAGCTCCTATGAACAGTAC. As protein: CTCSAKGASSYEQY. The whole CDR3 reads CTCSAKGASSYEQYF.

This clone was observed a handful of times. The gene symbols are mouse symbols. The sequence runs out 1 residue before the end of the CDR3; the remainder is reconstructed from the germline J gene. J is TRBJ2-7 and V is TRBV13-1; D ambiguous. Germline-derived CDR1 and CDR2 are NSHNY and SYGAGN. V dropped 0 bases and J dropped 4 bases, with 5 bases sitting between them. The CDR3 has 12 residues. The CDR3 bases that were read are TGTGCCAGCAGTGATGCCAGGTATGAACAGTAC. This gives the protein CASSDARYEQY. The CDR3 reads in full as CASSDARYEQYF.

In regard to this clone: Any gene name here is a mouse gene name. Read sequence stops 1 residue before the CDR3 end, and the germline J gene provides the missing end. The rearrangement joins TRBV19 to TRBJ2-7, with TRBD2 identical over 12 bases. This CDR3 has 13 residues. Germline V gives CDR1 FNHDT, CDR2 SITEND (reference sequence). J lost 4 bases, V lost 5 bases, and 1 base had no gene match. CDR3 region: CASRDWGGYEQYF. Partial CDR3 DNA: TGTGCCAGCAGGGACTGGGGGGGGTATGAACAGTAC.

To note about this clone: Gene names follow the mouse nomenclature. Read coverage stops 1 residue before the CDR3 terminus; the germline J gene supplies the remainder. The J gene is TRBJ2-5, the V gene TRBV13-3; D remains unclear. The germline V and J ends were trimmed by 2 bases and 6 bases, with 7 bases remaining between them. The CDR3 totals 12 residues. CDR1 and CDR2 (germline): NNHDY, SYVADS. The CDR3 protein is CASSEGSDTQYF. The CDR3 bases that were read are TGTGCCAGCAGTGAGGGGAGCGACACCCAGTAC.

As regards this clone: The gene names here belong to mouse. Read coverage stops 1 residue before the CDR3 terminus; the germline J gene supplies the remainder. This sample includes further DNA sequences coding for the same CDR3. This sequence joins TRBV19 and TRBJ2-7; TRBD2 matches at 11 bases. Germline V gives CDR1 FNHDT, CDR2 SITEND (reference sequence). The J segment lost 4 bases and the V segment lost 5 bases, leaving 2 bases of the junction unmatched. The CDR3 has 13 residues. The covered CDR3 bases are TGTGCCAGCAGGCGGACTGGGGGGTATGAACAGTAC. Encoded protein: CASRRTGGYEQY. The CDR3 as a whole reads CASRRTGGYEQYF.

This clone was found a few times. All gene names here are mouse names. The sequenced part of the CDR3 DNA is TGTGCCAGCAGCCAAGACGGGGGGTATGAACAGTAC. It encodes CASSQDGGYEQY. The complete CDR3 protein is CASSQDGGYEQYF. The chain recombines TRBV5 with TRBJ2-7, with D possibly being TRBD2 (6 bases). The CDR3 is cut off 1 residue early in the read; its end comes from the germline J gene. Germline lookup yields CDR1 LGHNA and CDR2 YNLKQL (reference sequence). Trimming left V 0 bases short and J 4 bases short, with 7 bases between. The CDR3 totals 13 residues.